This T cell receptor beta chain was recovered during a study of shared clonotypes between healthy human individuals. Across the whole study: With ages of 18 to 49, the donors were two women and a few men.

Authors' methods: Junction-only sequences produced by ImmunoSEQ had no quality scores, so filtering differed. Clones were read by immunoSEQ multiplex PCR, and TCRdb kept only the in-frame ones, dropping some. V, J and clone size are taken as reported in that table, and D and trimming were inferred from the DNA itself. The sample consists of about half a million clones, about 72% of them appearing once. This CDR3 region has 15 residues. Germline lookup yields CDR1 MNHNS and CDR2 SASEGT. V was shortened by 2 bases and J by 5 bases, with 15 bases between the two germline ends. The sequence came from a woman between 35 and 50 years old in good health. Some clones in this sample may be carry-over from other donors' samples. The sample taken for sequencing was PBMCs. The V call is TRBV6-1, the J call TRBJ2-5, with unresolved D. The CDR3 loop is CASSELMGLRETQYF. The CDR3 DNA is TGTGCCAGCAGTGAATTAATGGGGTTAAGGGAGACCCAGTACTTC.